The rows below give T cell receptor beta chains drawn from one sample of a study of cytomegalovirus exposure and HLA in healthy donors. Measured with immunoSEQ multiplex PCR; TCRdb has only the in-frame clones, and not every one. The profile covers 100,000 to 120,000 clones, with roughly 80% appearing a single time and 1% to 1.5% taken by the ten largest. Sequencing used PBMCs. Receptors were obtained from a woman aged 25 to 39 in good health and CMV-seronegative. Both conserved end residues are part of each CDR3. A D gene is named only where the DNA matches it firmly. Rows may omit the clone size; those that give it use once, few, many or a size class.

TRBJ2-5	TRBD1	once	TRBV18	TGTGCCAGCTCCCAGGGACAGAAAGAGACCCAGTACTTC	CASSQGQKETQYF
TRBJ2-3	TRBD2	once	TRBV28	TGTGCCAGCCTAGCGGGGGGCACAGATACGCAGTATTTT	CASLAGGTDTQYF
TRBJ2-3	TRBD2	NA	TRBV27	TGTGCCAGCAGTCACCTAGCGGGAGACGATACGCAGTATTTT	CASSHLAGDDTQYF
TRBJ2-7	TRBD1	NA	TRBV7-6	TGTGCCAGCAGCTTATTAGGGTCAGGGGGAGCTAACGAGCAGTACTTC	CASSLLGSGGANEQYF
TRBJ2-3	NA	NA	TRBV11-1	TGTGCCAGCAGCACAACAGGGCCGGCTACGCAGTATTTT	CASSTTGPATQYF
TRBJ1-2	TRBD1	NA	TRBV28	TGTGCCAGCAGTTTAAAAGGCTACGCAGGGGGCATCCATGGCTACACCTTC	CASSLKGYAGGIHGYTF
TRBJ1-3	NA	NA	TRBV7-2	TGTGCCAGCAGGAAACTGTACTCTGGAAACACCATATATTTT	CASRKLYSGNTIYF
TRBJ1-5	NA	few	TRBV6-6	TGTGCCAGCAGTTACTCGTCCCCTGATCAGCCCCAGCATTTT	CASSYSSPDQPQHF
TRBJ1-1	TRBD1	NA	TRBV7-6	TGTGCCAGCAACCTCGGACAGGGGAGTGAAGCTTTCTTT	CASNLGQGSEAFF
TRBJ2-3	TRBD2	NA	TRBV4-3	TGCGCCAGCAGCCAAGATCTCCCTAGCGGAGGAATTACAGATACGCAGTATTTT	CASSQDLPSGGITDTQYF
TRBJ1-4	NA	NA	TRBV29-1	TGCAGCGGGGACACTGGGGAAAAACTGTTTTTT	CSGDTGEKLFF
TRBJ1-3	NA	NA	TRBV6-1	TGTGCCAGCAGTGAAGTGGCAGGGGCTGGAAACACCATATATTTT	CASSEVAGAGNTIYF
TRBJ1-2	NA	NA	TRBV19	TGTGCCAGTAGTACAACAGGGTTTGGCTACACCTTC	CASSTTGFGYTF
TRBJ1-1	TRBD1	NA	TRBV25-1	TGTGCGACCAGTTGGGGGGGGACAGGCAACACTGAAGCTTTCTTT	CATSWGGTGNTEAFF
TRBJ1-2	NA	few	TRBV2	TGTGCCAGCAGAGGTCGCAGGGCACCTATAGATGGCTACACCTTC	CASRGRRAPIDGYTF
TRBJ2-7	TRBD2	NA	TRBV15	TGTGCCACCAGCCTCAGAACTAGCGGGAGCTACGAGCAGTACTTC	CATSLRTSGSYEQYF
TRBJ2-1	TRBD2	NA	TRBV5-1	TGCGCCAGCAGCCCGGGGGGTTCCTACAATGAGCAGTTCTTC	CASSPGGSYNEQFF
TRBJ1-1	NA	NA	TRBV5-6	TGTGCCAGCAGCTTCGGGGTGACTGAAGCTTTCTTT	CASSFGVTEAFF
TRBJ1-3	NA	NA	TRBV4-2	TGTGCCAGCAGCCAAGATAGGACGTCGCGGGGCACCATATATTTT	CASSQDRTSRGTIYF
TRBJ1-3	TRBD1	NA	TRBV6-1	TGTGCCAGCAGTGGACAGGGTTGGGCAAACACCATATATTTT	CASSGQGWANTIYF
TRBJ2-7	TRBD1	few	TRBV30	TGTGCCTGGAGTGCACTCGGGACAGTTTTTTACGAGCAGTACTTC	CAWSALGTVFYEQYF
TRBJ2-3	TRBD1	NA	TRBV28	TGTGCCAGCAGCGAGGGACAGGACACAGATACGCAGTATTTT	CASSEGQDTDTQYF
TRBJ1-2	NA	once	TRBV4-3	TGCGCCAGCAGCCAAGATGCTGACGGCGGGGATGGCTACACCTTC	CASSQDADGGDGYTF
TRBJ2-3	TRBD2	NA	TRBV4-3	TGCGCCAGCAGCCCTCTTAGCGGGGGGACAGATACGCAGTATTTT	CASSPLSGGTDTQYF
TRBJ2-4	NA	NA	TRBV9	TGTGCCAGCTGGACGGACACCCGTTTGATCATTCAGTACTTC	CASWTDTRLIIQYF
TRBJ2-7	NA	NA	TRBV7-6	TGTGCCAGCAGCTTAGGGGCAGGGAATCCCTGGCAGTACTTC	CASSLGAGNPWQYF
TRBJ1-2	TRBD1	once	TRBV19	TGTGCCAGTAGTATAGACGCGGGACAGTATGGCTACACCTTC	CASSIDAGQYGYTF
TRBJ2-1	TRBD2	NA	TRBV29-1	TGCAGCGTTGATTCGGGGGGACTAGCGGGAAGCGATGAGCAGTTCTTC	CSVDSGGLAGSDEQFF
TRBJ2-2	TRBD1	NA	TRBV29-1	TGCAGCGGGAGACAGGGGAGCACCGGGGAGCTGTTTTTT	CSGRQGSTGELFF
TRBJ2-3	NA	NA	TRBV30	TGTGCCTGGAGCATCCTCGAGGCCCCCCTTAGCACAGATACGCAGTATTTT	CAWSILEAPLSTDTQYF
TRBJ2-7	TRBD1	NA	TRBV7-2	TGTGCCAGCAGCTTGAGGGCCGGGACAGGGGGCGCCGAGCAGTACTTC	CASSLRAGTGGAEQYF
TRBJ1-5	NA	NA	TRBV6-4	TGTGCCAGCAGTGAAGCCTATAGCAATCAGCCCCAGCATTTT	CASSEAYSNQPQHF
TRBJ2-7	NA	NA	TRBV7-9	TGTGCCAGCAGCTCCTCAGCGGGCTACGAGCAGTACTTC	CASSSSAGYEQYF
TRBJ1-3	NA	NA	TRBV19	TGTGCCAGTGCTGGACAGAACTCTGGAAACACCATATATTTT	CASAGQNSGNTIYF
TRBJ2-7	NA	NA	TRBV4-3	TGCGCCAGCAGCCAAGACAGGGGCTACGAGCAGTACTTC	CASSQDRGYEQYF
TRBJ2-7	TRBD2	NA	TRBV9	TGTGCCAGCAGCGTGGCGGGGGGAGGGCCCTACGAGCAGTACTTC	CASSVAGGGPYEQYF
TRBJ1-4	NA	NA	TRBV28	TGTGCCAGCAGTTTGGGGTGGAGGGAAAAACTGTTTTTT	CASSLGWREKLFF
TRBJ2-7	NA	NA	TRBV6-1	TGTGCCAGCAGTGTACAGAGATCCTACGAGCAGTACTTC	CASSVQRSYEQYF
TRBJ1-1	TRBD1	NA	TRBV30	TGTGCCTGGAGCAACAGGGGTGGAAACACTGAAGCTTTCTTT	CAWSNRGGNTEAFF
TRBJ2-1	TRBD2	NA	TRBV27	TGTGCCAGCAGGTGGGGGAGGGTGAACAATGAGCAGTTCTTC	CASRWGRVNNEQFF
TRBJ1-2	NA	NA	TRBV7-9	TGTGCCAGCAGCTTAACAGGTAGTTCTAACTATGGCTACACCTTC	CASSLTGSSNYGYTF
TRBJ2-2	NA	NA	TRBV5-4	TGTGCCAGCAGCCGGGACTCTCAACCATCCACCGGGGAGCTGTTTTTT	CASSRDSQPSTGELFF
TRBJ1-4	TRBD1	NA	TRBV4-3	TGCGCCAGCAGCCAAGGAGGGGGCGCGGAGTCAGCTAATGAAAAACTGTTTTTT	CASSQGGGAESANEKLFF
TRBJ1-2	NA	NA	TRBV4-3	TGCGCCAGCAGCCAAGACAGAAACTATGGCTACACCTTC	CASSQDRNYGYTF
TRBJ2-7	TRBD1	NA	TRBV27	TGTGCCAGCGGCCGGGACAGGATTTACGAGCAGTACTTC	CASGRDRIYEQYF
TRBJ1-1	NA	NA	TRBV7-9	TGTGCCAGCAGCCTTACACCACCCACTGAAGCTTTCTTT	CASSLTPPTEAFF